This T cell receptor beta chain was profiled in a study of Ad26.COV2.S vaccination and SARS-CoV-2 variants. Study-level findings and limits: Substantial breadth was reportedly displayed by spike-specific CD8+ and CD4+ T cell responses after vaccination.

Turning to this clone: Its antigen is undetermined.

Germline V gene sequence: CDR1 KGHSH, CDR2 LQKENI. CDR3 length equals 18 residues. J lost 8 bases, V lost 2 bases, and 19 bases had no gene match. The data were produced by immunoSEQ multiplex PCR, yet TCRdb's version contains in-frame clones alone and is incomplete. The table has roughly 380,000 clones, about 90% seen once; the top ten hold 3.9%. The sequenced sample was peripheral blood, obtained after recovery from COVID-19. The V and J genes are TRBV18 and TRBJ1-2, with TRBD1 matching over 8 bases. The sequence came from a human donor who had recovered from COVID-19. In DNA, the CDR3 is TGTGCCAGCTCACCAGTAGAGCCGGTTACAGGGGGAATGGAGGGCTACACCTTC. Amino acids: CASSPVEPVTGGMEGYTF.